Given below is one T cell receptor beta chain in context. The antigen is not known. V was clipped by 8 bases and J by 5 bases, with 14 bases between them. CDR3 size: 13 residues. CDR1 and CDR2 (germline): MNHEY, SVGAGI. The entry originates in a study of shared clonotypes between healthy human individuals. Produced via immunoSEQ multiplex PCR; TCRdb's table is partial and in-frame only. The sample has 1 million to 1.2 million clones, 60% to 80% seen once. Notes on the study in general: Sequencing depth was expected to influence donor clonotype sharing.

The sequence came from a young man in good health. Some clones in this sample may be carry-over from other donors' samples. The chain combines TRBV6-5 with TRBJ2-3; D assignment may be TRBD1 or TRBD2 (6 bases each). Sequencing was done on a sample of memory CD4+ T cells from PBMCs. Specified subset: CD45RA-negative fraction. The CDR3 sequence: CASQKGGLDTQYF. The CDR3 DNA follows: TGTGCCAGCCAAAAAGGGGGACTAGATACGCAGTATTTT.